A selection of T cell receptor beta chains follows, all from one sample in a study of shared clonotypes between healthy human individuals. Using immunoSEQ multiplex PCR, the repertoire was profiled, and TCRdb retains in-frame clones only, with some absent. The data contain about 480,000 clones, 70% to 80% of them singletons. The material sequenced was PBMCs. The receptors derive from a woman in her forties in good health. Some clones in this sample may be carry-over from other donors' samples. Each CDR3 is given with its conserved first and last residue. The order of the fields is CDR3 length, V gene, J gene, D gene, clone size, CDR3 protein, CDR3 DNA. D genes are given only for firm matches. Expanded clones get a size class; other rows say once, few or many, or leave the size out.

14	TRBV6-6	TRBJ2-5	.	.	CASSPTNLQETQYF	TGTGCCAGCAGTCCGACAAACCTCCAAGAGACCCAGTACTTC
14	TRBV7-9	TRBJ2-3	TRBD2	.	CASSSAGGTDTQYF	TGTGCCAGCAGCTCGGCGGGGGGCACAGATACGCAGTATTTT
15	TRBV30	TRBJ2-2	.	.	CAWSLGRVDTGELFF	TGTGCCTGGAGTCTAGGTCGAGTTGACACCGGGGAGCTGTTTTTT
12	TRBV11-3	TRBJ2-3	.	.	CASSSRTDTQYF	TGTGCCAGCAGCTCAAGAACCGATACGCAGTATTTT
15	TRBV11-2	TRBJ1-3	.	.	CASSSPRGAGNTIYF	TGTGCCAGCAGCTCGCCCCGGGGGGCTGGAAACACCATATATTTT
16	TRBV28	TRBJ2-3	TRBD2	.	CASWTSGPPRENTQYF	TGTGCCAGCTGGACTAGCGGGCCCCCTCGGGAGAATACGCAGTATTTT
15	TRBV11-2	TRBJ2-7	TRBD2	once	CASSPLAGGAYEQYF	TGTGCCAGCAGCCCTCTAGCGGGAGGGGCCTACGAGCAGTACTTC
15	TRBV11-2	TRBJ2-5	.	.	CASSLGGTGRETQYF	TGTGCCAGCAGCTTAGGGGGAACCGGTAGGGAGACCCAGTACTTC
13	TRBV18	TRBJ2-7	.	.	CASSPGSPGEQYF	TGTGCCAGCTCACCGGGAAGTCCCGGTGAGCAGTACTTC
16	TRBV5-1	TRBJ2-5	.	.	CASSLVGQGDKETQYF	TGCGCCAGCAGCTTGGTAGGCCAGGGAGATAAGGAGACCCAGTACTTC
16	TRBV29-1	TRBJ2-1	TRBD2	few	CSVFRGGDIFGNEQFF	TGCAGCGTGTTCCGTGGGGGGGATATTTTCGGTAATGAGCAGTTCTTC
13	TRBV6-1	TRBJ2-7	.	few	CASSVGSSYEQYF	TGTGCCAGCAGTGTCGGAAGCTCCTACGAGCAGTACTTC
16	TRBV5-1	TRBJ2-2	TRBD1	once	CATSSWGQGNTGELFF	TGCGCCACCTCTAGTTGGGGACAGGGAAACACCGGGGAGCTGTTTTTT
11	TRBV28	TRBJ2-3	.	.	CASSSALTQYF	TGTGCCAGCAGTTCGGCCTTAACGCAGTATTTT
15	TRBV7-2	TRBJ2-7	.	many	CASSFSGAGLYEQYF	TGTGCCAGCAGCTTCTCTGGGGCGGGGTTATACGAGCAGTACTTC
16	TRBV2	TRBJ2-7	TRBD1	.	CASTRSPGQGYYEQYF	TGTGCCAGCACCCGAAGTCCGGGACAGGGGTATTACGAGCAGTACTTC
16	TRBV10-3	TRBJ2-4	TRBD2	.	CAISEIGLAGVNIQYF	TGTGCCATCAGTGAGATAGGACTAGCGGGGGTAAACATTCAGTACTTC
13	TRBV7-2	TRBJ2-7	.	once	CASSLVRTYEQYF	TGTGCCAGCAGCTTAGTTCGTACCTACGAGCAGTACTTC
13	TRBV15	TRBJ2-7	TRBD2	.	CATSSGLVHEQYF	TGTGCCACCAGCAGCGGACTAGTCCACGAGCAGTACTTC